Given below is one T cell receptor beta chain in context. Its antigen remains unidentified. The data were taken from a study of response to subunit inactivated influenza vaccine. Overall study results and limits: The authors offered the suggestion that each seasonal influenza vaccination recruits few new T cells.

This CDR3 is 16 amino acids long. The V and J ends lost 4 bases and 0 bases respectively, with 12 bases between them. Germline CDR1 SGHVS, CDR2 FNYEAQ. TCRdb fed the RT-PCR reads into MiXCR, producing one record per CDR3 protein. The sample includes about 800,000 distinct CDR3 sequences, 21% of them seen just once. The sequence was collected from a man in his fifties who received an inactivated influenza vaccine. The material sequenced was PBMCs from blood, taken 5 days after vaccination. This chain connects TRBV7-6 to TRBJ2-2; D is unresolved. Here the CDR3 reads CASSWQEAANTGELFF. The CDR3 nucleotides read TGTGCCAGCAGCTGGCAAGAGGCAGCGAACACCGGGGAGCTGTTTTTT.